The 9 T cell receptor beta chains given below trace back to one sample, sequenced in a study of blood T cell repertoires in COVID-19. Repertoires were generated with immunoSEQ multiplex PCR, while TCRdb's copy carries only in-frame clones and drops some. This table holds around 300,000 clones, roughly 90% found once. The sequenced sample consisted of peripheral blood. The receptors stem from a woman aged 50 to 60 with active or convalescent COVID-19.

The chain couples TRBV12-3 or TRBV12-4 to TRBJ2-4, with D uncertain. The CDR3 extends over 11 amino acids. Trimming left V 2 bases short and J 8 bases short, with 4 bases between. CDR3 protein: CASSLRDIQYF. The CDR3 DNA is TGTGCCAGCAGTTTAAGAGACATTCAGTACTTC.

The J gene is TRBJ1-2, the V gene TRBV15, with D unclear. Trimming took 0 bases from V and 8 from J, leaving 16 bases between them. CDR3 length equals 15 residues. CDR1 LNHNV and CDR2 YYDKDF come from the germline V gene (reference sequence). As DNA, the CDR3 is TGTGCCACCAGCAGAGATCGTTCCCCCGGGTTCGGCTACACCTTC. The encoded protein is CATSRDRSPGFGYTF.

This rearrangement joins TRBV2 to TRBJ1-2; the match to TRBD1 covers 7 bases. Germline CDR1 SNHLY, CDR2 FYNNEI. There are 13 residues in the CDR3. Unmatched junction bases numbered 5, after V lost 4 bases and J lost 6 bases. The CDR3 nucleotides read TGTGCCAGCAGTGTTGACAGGGCGGATGGCTACACCTTC. Amino acid sequence: CASSVDRADGYTF.

This chain joins TRBV29-1 and TRBJ2-5, with 8 bases identical to TRBD1. The CDR3 runs to 14 residues. Germline V gene data show CDR1 as SQVTM and CDR2 as ANQGSEA. With 7 bases clipped from V and 0 bases from J, the junction kept 7 bases outside the gene matches. CDR3 loop: CSAVPRGHQETQYF. The CDR3 region has the DNA TGCAGCGCGGTCCCCAGGGGGCACCAAGAGACCCAGTACTTC.

The chain links TRBV5-4 to TRBJ2-2, with 8 nucleotides matching TRBD2. Germline-derived CDR1 and CDR2 are SGHNT and YYREEE (reference sequence). The CDR3 runs to 18 residues. Unmatched junction bases numbered 17, after V lost 4 bases and J lost 6 bases. CDR3 sequence reads: CASSRLAISGAYAGELFF. As DNA, the CDR3 is TGTGCCAGCAGCAGACTCGCCATTAGCGGGGCCTACGCCGGGGAGCTGTTTTTT. The full variable domain, rest sourced from reference TRBV5-4 and TRBJ2-2, is ETGVTQSPTHLIKTRGQQVTLRCSSQSGHNTVSWYQQALGQGPQFIFQYYREEENGRGNFPPRFSGLQFPNYSSELNVNALELDDSALYLCASSRLAISGAYAGELFFGEGSRLTVL.

This chain links TRBV6-2 or TRBV6-3 with TRBJ2-7; D is possibly TRBD1 (5 bases). V lost 5 bases and J 6 bases, leaving 11 bases between the germline ends. Germline CDR1 reads MNHEY; CDR2 reads SVGEGT. This CDR3 spans 12 amino acids. The chain's CDR3 is CASSTRVTEQYF. For the CDR3, the DNA is TGTGCCAGCAGTACCAGGGTAACCGAGCAGTACTTC.

DNA of the CDR3: TGTGCCAGCAGCTTAGAGGCGGGAGGGCAGTTCTTC. It codes for CASSLEAGGQFF. J is TRBJ2-1 and V is TRBV7-3, with TRBD2 matching 8 bases. Germline V gene lookup returns CDR1 SGHTA and CDR2 FQGTGA. CDR3 length: 12 residues. Unmatched junction bases numbered 3, after V lost 2 bases and J lost 12 bases. The complete variable domain, with remaining parts taken from reference TRBV7-3 and TRBJ2-1, reads GAGVSQTPSNKVTEKGKYVELRCDPISGHTALYWYRQSLGQGPEFLIYFQGTGAADDSGLPNDRFFAVRPEGSVSTLKIQRTERGDSAVYLCASSLEAGGQFFGPGTRLTVL.

This sequence joins TRBV20-1 and TRBJ1-2, with 11 bases aligning to TRBD1. The germline CDR1 and CDR2 sequences are DFQATT and SNEGSKA (reference sequence). V lost 3 bases, J lost 4 bases, and 7 bases stayed unmatched. This CDR3 contains 15 residues. The chain's CDR3 is CSASLRGQGAYGYTF. CDR3 sequence (DNA): TGCAGTGCTAGTCTCCGCGGACAGGGGGCCTATGGCTACACCTTC.

V and J are TRBV19 and TRBJ1-4; no firm D call. The CDR3 loop spans 16 amino acids. Germline V gene lookup returns CDR1 LNHDA and CDR2 SQIVND (reference sequence). V gave up 5 bases and J gave up 2 bases, with 15 bases separating them. The CDR3: CASSSLRGDTNEKLFF. The CDR3 DNA reads as TGTGCCAGTAGTTCCTTACGCGGGGATACTAATGAAAAACTGTTTTTT.